What follows are 2 T cell receptor beta chains derived from one specimen sequenced in a study of blood T cell repertoires in COVID-19. Clones were sequenced by immunoSEQ multiplex PCR, and TCRdb holds only the in-frame ones, with some missing. The data contain 350,000 to 450,000 clones, roughly nine tenths of them seen just once; the ten biggest clones take up roughly 1.1%. Sample: PBMCs or T cells enriched from blood (not recorded which). All receptors derive from a man aged 25-45 years who had recovered from COVID-19.

The genes are TRBV20-1 and TRBJ1-2; TRBD1 agrees at 11 bases. The CDR3 covers 13 residues. Germline lookup yields CDR1 DFQATT and CDR2 SNEGSKA (reference sequence). V shed 3 bases, J shed 7 bases, and the junction held 4 bases outside the gene matches. The CDR3, as DNA: TGCAGTGCTAGTTTGGGGACAGGGGGTGGCTACACCTTC. Residues: CSASLGTGGGYTF.

This chain connects TRBV27 to TRBJ1-6, with D maybe TRBD1 (6 bases). Germline V lookup: CDR1 MNHEY, CDR2 SMNVEV (reference sequence). Deletions cut 3 bases from V and 9 bases from J, with 9 bases between. CDR3 length equals 13 residues. Here the CDR3 DNA reads TGTGCCAGCAGTTTGGGGGCGGGTTCACCCCTCCACTTT. Translated, it gives CASSLGAGSPLHF.